One sample yielded the 4 T cell receptor beta chains listed below, sequenced in a study of CD8 T cells in Susac syndrome (dated by TCRdb to the late 2010s). Library preparation used the immunoSEQ multiplex PCR assay. RNA was extracted using the RNeasy kit, and about 0.45 to 1 ug of the RNA was reverse transcribed with random hexamers. Using fastp trimming at Q25 and MiXCR clonotype assembly, TCRdb reanalyzed the public sequencing data and kept in-frame beta chains. Entries are consolidated by CDR3 protein sequence, retaining the most common genes and DNA. This sample comprises about 150,000 distinct CDR3 sequences, around 95% of them detected only once. The top ten constitute 0.15% of the sample. What was sequenced was CD8+ T cells from PBMCs. These receptors were collected from a human donor with multiple sclerosis.

This chain links TRBV28 with TRBJ2-5; 8 bases are shared with TRBD1. This CDR3 spans 14 amino acids. The V and J ends lost 5 bases and 2 bases, in that order; junction bases with no gene match: 4. Germline CDR1 reads MDHEN; CDR2 reads SYDVKM. CDR3 bases: TGTGCCAGCAGTAGACAGGGGTGGCAAGAGACCCAGTACTTC. This gives the protein CASSRQGWQETQYF.

V gene TRBV30 combines with J gene TRBJ2-7; 8 bases fit TRBD1. This CDR3 spans 15 amino acids. Germline loops: CDR1 GTSNPN, CDR2 SVGIG (reference sequence). V was pared by 1 base and J by 2 bases, with 7 bases of the junction left unmatched. DNA of the CDR3: TGTGCCTGGAGTGGTCGACAGGGGAGTACCTACGAGCAGTACTTC. Its protein product is CAWSGRQGSTYEQYF.

The V and J genes are TRBV5-1 and TRBJ1-1; 7 bases agree with TRBD1. The CDR3 runs to 16 residues. The J segment lost 2 bases and the V segment lost 0 bases, leaving 7 bases of the junction unmatched. The germline gives CDR1 SGHRS, CDR2 YFSETQ. The CDR3 is CASSLAHRGSNTEAFF. The CDR3 nucleotides read TGCGCCAGCAGCTTGGCCCACAGGGGAAGTAACACTGAAGCTTTCTTT. The full variable domain, completed using reference TRBV5-1 and TRBJ1-1, is KAGVTQTPRYLIKTRGQQVTLSCSPISGHRSVSWYQQTPGQGLQFLFEYFSETQRNKGNFPGRFSGRQFSNSRSEMNVSTLELGDSALYLCASSLAHRGSNTEAFFGQGTRLTVV.

V gene TRBV29-1 combines with J gene TRBJ1-4; D may be TRBD1 (5 bases). The CDR3 runs 15 residues. Per the germline V gene, CDR1 is SQVTM and CDR2 is ANQGSEA. Trimming stripped 6 bases from V and 0 bases from J, with 14 bases between. CDR3 loop: CSVGLGVTTNEKLFF. The DNA of the CDR3 is TGCAGCGTGGGGCTGGGGGTAACAACTAATGAAAAACTGTTTTTT.